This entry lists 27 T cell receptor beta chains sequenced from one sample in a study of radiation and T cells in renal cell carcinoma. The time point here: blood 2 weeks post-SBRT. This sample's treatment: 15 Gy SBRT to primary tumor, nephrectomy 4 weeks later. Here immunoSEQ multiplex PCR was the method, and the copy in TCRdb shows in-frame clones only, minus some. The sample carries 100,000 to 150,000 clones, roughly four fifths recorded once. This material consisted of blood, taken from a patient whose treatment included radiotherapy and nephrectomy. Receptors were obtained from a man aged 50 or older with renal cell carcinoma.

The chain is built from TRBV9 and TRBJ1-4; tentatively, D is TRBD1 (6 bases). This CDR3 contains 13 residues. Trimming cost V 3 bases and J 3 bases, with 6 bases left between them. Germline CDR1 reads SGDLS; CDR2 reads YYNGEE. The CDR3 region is CASSGTANEKLFF. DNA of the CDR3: TGTGCCAGCAGCGGGACAGCTAATGAAAAACTGTTTTTT. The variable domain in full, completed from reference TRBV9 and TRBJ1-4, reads DSGVTQTPKHLITATGQRVTLRCSPRSGDLSVYWYQQSLDQGLQFLIQYYNGEERAKGNILERFSAQQFPDLHSELNLSSLELGDSALYFCASSGTANEKLFFGSGTQLSVL.

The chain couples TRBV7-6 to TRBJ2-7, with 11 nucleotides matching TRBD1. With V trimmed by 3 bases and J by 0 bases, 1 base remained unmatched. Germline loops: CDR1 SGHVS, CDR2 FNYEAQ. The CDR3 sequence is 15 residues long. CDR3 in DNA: TGTGCCAGCAGCTTGGACAGGGGGCCCTCCTACGAGCAGTACTTC. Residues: CASSLDRGPSYEQYF. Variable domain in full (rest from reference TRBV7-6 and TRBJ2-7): GAGVSQSPRYKVTKRGQDVALRCDPISGHVSLYWYRQALGQGPEFLTYFNYEAQQDKSGLPNDRFSAERPEGSISTLTIQRTEQRDSAMYRCASSLDRGPSYEQYFGPGTRLTVT.

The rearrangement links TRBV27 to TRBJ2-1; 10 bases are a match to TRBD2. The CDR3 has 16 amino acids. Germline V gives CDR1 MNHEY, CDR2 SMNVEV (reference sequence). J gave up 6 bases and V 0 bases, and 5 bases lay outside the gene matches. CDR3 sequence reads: CASSLSLAGKGNEQFF. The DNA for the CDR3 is TGTGCCAGCAGTTTATCACTAGCGGGGAAAGGCAATGAGCAGTTCTTC.

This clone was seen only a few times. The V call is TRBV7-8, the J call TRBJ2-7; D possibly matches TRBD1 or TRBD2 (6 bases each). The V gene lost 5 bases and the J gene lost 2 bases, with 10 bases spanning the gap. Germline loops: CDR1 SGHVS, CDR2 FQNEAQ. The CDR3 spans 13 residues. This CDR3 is CASSTGAAYEQYF. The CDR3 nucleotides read TGTGCCAGCAGCACGGGGGCCGCCTACGAGCAGTACTTC.

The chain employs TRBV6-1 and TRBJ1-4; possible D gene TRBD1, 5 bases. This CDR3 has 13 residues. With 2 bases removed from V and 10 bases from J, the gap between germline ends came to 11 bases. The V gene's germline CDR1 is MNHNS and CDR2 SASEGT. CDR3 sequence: CASSEWQGGKLFF. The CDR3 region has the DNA TGTGCCAGCAGTGAATGGCAGGGCGGAAAACTGTTTTTT.

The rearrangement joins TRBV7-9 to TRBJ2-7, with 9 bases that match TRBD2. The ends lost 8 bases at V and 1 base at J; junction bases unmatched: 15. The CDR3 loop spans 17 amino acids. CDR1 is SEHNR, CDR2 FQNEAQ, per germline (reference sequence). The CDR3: CASGLAGSTSESYEQYF. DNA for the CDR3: TGTGCCAGCGGTCTAGCGGGGAGCACAAGTGAGTCCTACGAGCAGTACTTC.

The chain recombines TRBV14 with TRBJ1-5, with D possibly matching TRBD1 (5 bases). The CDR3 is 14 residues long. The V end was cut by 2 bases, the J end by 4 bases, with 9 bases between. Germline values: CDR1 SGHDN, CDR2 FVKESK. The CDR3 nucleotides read TGTGCCAGCAGCCAAAGTGACAGTAATCAGCCCCAGCATTTT. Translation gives CASSQSDSNQPQHF.

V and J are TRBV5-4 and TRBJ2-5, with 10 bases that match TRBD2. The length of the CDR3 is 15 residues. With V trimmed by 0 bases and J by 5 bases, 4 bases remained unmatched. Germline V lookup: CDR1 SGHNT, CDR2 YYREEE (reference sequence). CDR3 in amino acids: CASSLEGAGGETQYF. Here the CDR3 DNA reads TGTGCCAGCAGCTTGGAGGGAGCGGGGGGGGAGACCCAGTACTTC. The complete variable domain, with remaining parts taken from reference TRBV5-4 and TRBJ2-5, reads ETGVTQSPTHLIKTRGQQVTLRCSSQSGHNTVSWYQQALGQGPQFIFQYYREEENGRGNFPPRFSGLQFPNYSSELNVNALELDDSALYLCASSLEGAGGETQYFGPGTRLLVL.

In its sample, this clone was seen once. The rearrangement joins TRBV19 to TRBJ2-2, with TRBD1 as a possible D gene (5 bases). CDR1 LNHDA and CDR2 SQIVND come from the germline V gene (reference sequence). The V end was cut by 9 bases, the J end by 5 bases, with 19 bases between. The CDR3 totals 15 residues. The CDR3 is CASRAMTTDTGELFF. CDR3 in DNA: TGTGCCAGCCGTGCCATGACGACAGATACCGGGGAGCTGTTTTTT.

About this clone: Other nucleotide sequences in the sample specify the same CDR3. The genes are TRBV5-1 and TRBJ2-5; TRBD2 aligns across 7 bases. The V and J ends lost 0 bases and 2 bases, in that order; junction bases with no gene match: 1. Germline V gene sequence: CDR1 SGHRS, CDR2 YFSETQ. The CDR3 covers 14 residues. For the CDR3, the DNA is TGCGCCAGCAGCTTGGCCGGGGGGCAAGAGACCCAGTACTTC. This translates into CASSLAGGQETQYF.

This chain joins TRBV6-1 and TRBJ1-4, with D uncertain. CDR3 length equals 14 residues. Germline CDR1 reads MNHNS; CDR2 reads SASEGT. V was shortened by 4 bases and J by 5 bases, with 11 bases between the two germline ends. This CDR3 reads CASSVSGRNEKLFF. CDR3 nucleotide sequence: TGTGCCAGCAGTGTGTCAGGCAGGAATGAAAAACTGTTTTTT.

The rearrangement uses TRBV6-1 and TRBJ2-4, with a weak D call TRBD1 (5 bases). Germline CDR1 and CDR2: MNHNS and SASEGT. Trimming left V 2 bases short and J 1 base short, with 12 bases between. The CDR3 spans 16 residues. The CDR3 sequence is CASSEPREWAKNIQYF. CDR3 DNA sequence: TGTGCCAGCAGTGAACCCAGGGAATGGGCCAAAAACATTCAGTACTTC.

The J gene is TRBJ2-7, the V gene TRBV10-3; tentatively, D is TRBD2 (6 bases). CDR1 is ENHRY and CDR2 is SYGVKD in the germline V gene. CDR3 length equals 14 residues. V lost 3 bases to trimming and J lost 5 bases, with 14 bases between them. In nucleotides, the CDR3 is TGTGCCATCAGTGACCGGGGGTCGGCGGACGAGCAGTACTTC. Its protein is CAISDRGSADEQYF.

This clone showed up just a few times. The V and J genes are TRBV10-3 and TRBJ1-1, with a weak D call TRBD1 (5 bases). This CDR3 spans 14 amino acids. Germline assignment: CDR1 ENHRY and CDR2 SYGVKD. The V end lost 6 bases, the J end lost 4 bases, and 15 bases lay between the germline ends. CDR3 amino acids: CAIRGGGELTEAFF. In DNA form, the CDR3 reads TGTGCCATCAGGGGAGGAGGGGAACTCACTGAAGCTTTCTTT.

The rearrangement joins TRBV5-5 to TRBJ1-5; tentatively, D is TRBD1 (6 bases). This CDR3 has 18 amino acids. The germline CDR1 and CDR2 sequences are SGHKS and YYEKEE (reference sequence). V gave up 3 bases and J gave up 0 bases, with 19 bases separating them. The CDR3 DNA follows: TGTGCCAGCAGCTGGGGGCAGAAGAGGATAACTAGCAATCAGCCCCAGCATTTT. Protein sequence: CASSWGQKRITSNQPQHF.

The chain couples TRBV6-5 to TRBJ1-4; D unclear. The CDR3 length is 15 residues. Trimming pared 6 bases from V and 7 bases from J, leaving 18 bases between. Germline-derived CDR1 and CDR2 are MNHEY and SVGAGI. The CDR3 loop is CASSLGSPRSEKLFF. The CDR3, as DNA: TGTGCCAGCAGCCTAGGGTCTCCGAGAAGTGAAAAACTGTTTTTT.

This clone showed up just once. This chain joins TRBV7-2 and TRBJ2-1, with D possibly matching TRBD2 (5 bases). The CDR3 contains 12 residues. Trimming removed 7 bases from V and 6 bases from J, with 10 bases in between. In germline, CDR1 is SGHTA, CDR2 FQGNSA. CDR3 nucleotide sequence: TGTGCCAGCACCTGGAGCGGCAATGAGCAGTTCTTC. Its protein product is CASTWSGNEQFF. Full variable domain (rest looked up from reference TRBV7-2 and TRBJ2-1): GAGVSQSPSNKVTEKGKDVELRCDPISGHTALYWYRQSLGQGLEFLIYFQGNSAPDKSGLPSDRFSAERTGGSVSTLTIQRTQQEDSAVYLCASTWSGNEQFFGPGTRLTVL.

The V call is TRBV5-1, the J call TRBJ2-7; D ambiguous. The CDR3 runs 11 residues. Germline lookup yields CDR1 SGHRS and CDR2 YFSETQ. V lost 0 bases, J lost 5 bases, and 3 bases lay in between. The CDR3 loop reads CASSLAHEQYF. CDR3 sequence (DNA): TGCGCCAGCAGCTTGGCCCACGAGCAGTACTTC.

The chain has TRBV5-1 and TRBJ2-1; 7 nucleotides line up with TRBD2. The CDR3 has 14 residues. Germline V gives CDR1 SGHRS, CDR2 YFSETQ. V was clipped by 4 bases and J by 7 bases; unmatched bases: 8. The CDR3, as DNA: TGCGCCAGCAGCCCCGTGAGCGGGATAAATGAGCAGTTCTTC. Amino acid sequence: CASSPVSGINEQFF.

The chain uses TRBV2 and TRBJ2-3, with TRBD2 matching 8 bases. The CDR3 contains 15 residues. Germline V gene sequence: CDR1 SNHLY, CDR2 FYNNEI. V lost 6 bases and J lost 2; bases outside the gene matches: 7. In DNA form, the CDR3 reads TGTGCCAGCAGCTTAAGCGGGGGCCCCACAGATACGCAGTATTTT. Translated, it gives CASSLSGGPTDTQYF.

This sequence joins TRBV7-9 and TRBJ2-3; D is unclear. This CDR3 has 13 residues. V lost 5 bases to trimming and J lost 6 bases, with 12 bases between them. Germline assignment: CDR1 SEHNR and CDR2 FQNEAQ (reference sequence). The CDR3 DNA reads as TGTGCCAGCAGCCAGGACCCTACCGATACGCAGTATTTT. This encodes CASSQDPTDTQYF.

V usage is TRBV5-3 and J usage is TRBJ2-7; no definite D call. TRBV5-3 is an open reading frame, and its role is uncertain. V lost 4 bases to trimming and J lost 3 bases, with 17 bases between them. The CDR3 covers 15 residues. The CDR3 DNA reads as TGTGCCAGAAGCGTTTATGGGCGAATCTTCTACGAGCAGTACTTC. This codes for CARSVYGRIFYEQYF.

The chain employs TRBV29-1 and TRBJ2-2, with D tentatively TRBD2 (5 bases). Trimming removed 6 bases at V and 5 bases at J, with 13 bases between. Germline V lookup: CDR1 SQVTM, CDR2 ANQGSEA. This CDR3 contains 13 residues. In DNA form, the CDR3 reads TGCAGCGTCAGCGGTAGAAAGACCGGGGAGCTGTTTTTT. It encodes CSVSGRKTGELFF.

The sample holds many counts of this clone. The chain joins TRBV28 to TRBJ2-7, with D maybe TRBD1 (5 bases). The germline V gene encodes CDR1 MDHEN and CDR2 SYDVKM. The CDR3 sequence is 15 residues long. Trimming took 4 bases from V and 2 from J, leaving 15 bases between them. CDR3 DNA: TGTGCCAGCAGTTCTGACAGCTTCCCCGCCTACGAGCAGTACTTC. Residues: CASSSDSFPAYEQYF.

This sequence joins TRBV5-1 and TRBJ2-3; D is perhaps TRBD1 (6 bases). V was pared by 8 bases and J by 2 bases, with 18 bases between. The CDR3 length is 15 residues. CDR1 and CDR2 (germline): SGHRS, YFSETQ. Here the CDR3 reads CASSQLQGFTDTQYF. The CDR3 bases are TGCGCCAGTTCTCAACTTCAGGGGTTCACAGATACGCAGTATTTT.

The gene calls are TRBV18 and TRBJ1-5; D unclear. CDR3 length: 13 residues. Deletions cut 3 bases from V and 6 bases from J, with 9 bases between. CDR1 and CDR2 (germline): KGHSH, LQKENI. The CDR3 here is CASSPSHGQPQHF. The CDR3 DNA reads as TGTGCCAGCTCACCCTCTCATGGTCAGCCCCAGCATTTT.

This CDR3 reads CASSFWNGVDTQYF. The CDR3 DNA reads TGTGCCAGCAGCTTTTGGAACGGGGTAGACACGCAGTATTTT. The rearrangement links TRBV7-2 to TRBJ2-3, with D possibly TRBD2 on 5 matching bases. Per germline, CDR1 SGHTA and CDR2 FQGNSA. This CDR3 has 14 amino acids. The V gene lost 3 bases and the J gene lost 9 bases, with 16 bases spanning the gap.